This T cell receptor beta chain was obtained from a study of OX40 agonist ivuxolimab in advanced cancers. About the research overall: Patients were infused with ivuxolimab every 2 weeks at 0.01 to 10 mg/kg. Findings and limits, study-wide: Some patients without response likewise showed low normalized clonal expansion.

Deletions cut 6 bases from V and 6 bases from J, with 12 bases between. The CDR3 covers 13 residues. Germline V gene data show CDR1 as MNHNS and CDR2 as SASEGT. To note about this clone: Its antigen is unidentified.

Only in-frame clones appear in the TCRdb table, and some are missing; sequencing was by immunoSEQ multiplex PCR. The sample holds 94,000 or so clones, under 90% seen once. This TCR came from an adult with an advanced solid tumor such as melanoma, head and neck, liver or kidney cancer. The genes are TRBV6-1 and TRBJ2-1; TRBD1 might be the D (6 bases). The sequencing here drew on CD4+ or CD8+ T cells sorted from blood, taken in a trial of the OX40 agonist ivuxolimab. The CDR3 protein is CASRKAGVNEQFF. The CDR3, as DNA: TGTGCCAGCAGGAAGGCAGGGGTCAATGAGCAGTTCTTC.